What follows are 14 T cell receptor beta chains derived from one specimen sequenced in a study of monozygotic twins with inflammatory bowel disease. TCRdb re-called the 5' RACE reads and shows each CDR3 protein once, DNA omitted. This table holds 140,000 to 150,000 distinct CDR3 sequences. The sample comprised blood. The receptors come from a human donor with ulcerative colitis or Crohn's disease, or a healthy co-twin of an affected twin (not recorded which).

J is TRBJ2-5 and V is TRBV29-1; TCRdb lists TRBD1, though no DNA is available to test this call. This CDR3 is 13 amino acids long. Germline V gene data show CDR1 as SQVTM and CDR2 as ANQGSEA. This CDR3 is CSAVQGSQETQYF.

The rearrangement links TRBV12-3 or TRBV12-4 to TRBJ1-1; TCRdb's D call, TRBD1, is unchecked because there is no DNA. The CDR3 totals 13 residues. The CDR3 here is CASSLREATEAFF.

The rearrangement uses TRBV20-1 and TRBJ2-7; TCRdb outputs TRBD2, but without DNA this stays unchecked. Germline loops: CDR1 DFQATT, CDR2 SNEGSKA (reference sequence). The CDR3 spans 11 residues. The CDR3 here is CSASTSYEQYF.

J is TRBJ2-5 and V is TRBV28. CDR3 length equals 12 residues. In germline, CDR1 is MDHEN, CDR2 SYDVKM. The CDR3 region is CASSYGVKAQYF.

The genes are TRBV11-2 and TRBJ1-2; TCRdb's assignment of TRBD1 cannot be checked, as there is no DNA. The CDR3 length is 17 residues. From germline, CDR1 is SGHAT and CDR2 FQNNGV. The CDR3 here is CASSSRQGASRYYGYTF.

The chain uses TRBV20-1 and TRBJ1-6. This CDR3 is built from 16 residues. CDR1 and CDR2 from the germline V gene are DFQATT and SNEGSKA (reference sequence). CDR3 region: CSARDVQGVLNSPLHF.

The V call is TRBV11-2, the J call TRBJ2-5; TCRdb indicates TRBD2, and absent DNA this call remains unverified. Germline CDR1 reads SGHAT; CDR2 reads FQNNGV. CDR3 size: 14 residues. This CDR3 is CASSLEPGPETQYF.

CDR3 in amino acids: CASSLAGTGFSNQPQHF. The rearrangement joins TRBV28 to TRBJ1-5; TCRdb picks TRBD1, but there is no DNA to check that call. The CDR3 is made up of 17 amino acids. The germline gives CDR1 MDHEN, CDR2 SYDVKM. Filled out from reference TRBV28 and TRBJ1-5, the complete variable domain reads DVKVTQSSRYLVKRTGEKVFLECVQDMDHENMFWYRQDPGLGLRLIYFSYDVKMKEKGDIPEGYSVSREKKERFSLILESASTNQTSMYLCASSLAGTGFSNQPQHFGDGTRLSIL.

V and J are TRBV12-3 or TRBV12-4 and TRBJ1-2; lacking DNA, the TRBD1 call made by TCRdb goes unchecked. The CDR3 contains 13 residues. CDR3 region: CASSSRTGDGYTF.

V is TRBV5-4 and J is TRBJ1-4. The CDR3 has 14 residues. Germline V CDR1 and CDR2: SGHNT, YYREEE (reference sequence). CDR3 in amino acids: CASSLPGNGEKLFF.

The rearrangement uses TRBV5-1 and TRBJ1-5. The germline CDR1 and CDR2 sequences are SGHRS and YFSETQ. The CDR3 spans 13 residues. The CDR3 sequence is CASSPDSNQPQHF.

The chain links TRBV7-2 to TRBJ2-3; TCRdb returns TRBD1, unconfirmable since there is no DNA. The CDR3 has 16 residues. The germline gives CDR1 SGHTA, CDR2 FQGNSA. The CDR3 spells CASSNDRGRVSDTQYF.

The CDR3 loop is CASETGLNTGELFF. This chain connects TRBV6-2 or TRBV6-3 to TRBJ2-2; with no DNA, the TCRdb D assignment of TRBD2 cannot be verified. The germline V gene has CDR1 MNHEY and CDR2 SVGEGT. The CDR3 runs to 14 residues.

CDR3 protein: CASSLVSDSPYEQYF. This sequence joins TRBV7-2 and TRBJ2-7; TCRdb names TRBD2, which stays unverified in the absence of DNA. CDR1 is SGHTA and CDR2 is FQGNSA in the germline V gene. CDR3 length: 15 amino acids.